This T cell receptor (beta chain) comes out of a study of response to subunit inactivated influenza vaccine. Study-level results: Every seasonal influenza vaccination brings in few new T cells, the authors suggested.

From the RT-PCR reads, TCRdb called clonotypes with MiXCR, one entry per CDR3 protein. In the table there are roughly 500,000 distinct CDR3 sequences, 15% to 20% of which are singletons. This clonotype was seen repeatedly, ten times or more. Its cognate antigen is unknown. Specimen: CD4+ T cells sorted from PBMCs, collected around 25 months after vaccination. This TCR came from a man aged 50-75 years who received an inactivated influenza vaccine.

CDR3 loop: CASSVAETQYF. CDR3 nucleotide sequence: TGTGCCAGCAGTGTCGCGGAGACCCAGTACTTC. J is TRBJ2-5 and V is TRBV2, with D uncertain. Germline V gene data show CDR1 as SNHLY and CDR2 as FYNNEI. The CDR3 loop spans 11 amino acids. Trimming shortened V by 4 bases and J by 5 bases, and 5 bases separated the two germline ends.